This paragraph reports one T cell receptor beta chain. This sample is drawn from a study of shared clonotypes between healthy human individuals. On the study more broadly: With ages of 18 to 49, the donors were a couple of women and three men.

Germline lookup yields CDR1 SGHAT and CDR2 FQNNGV. V gave up 5 bases and J gave up 7 bases, with 17 bases separating them. The CDR3 has 14 amino acids. Sequencing was performed with immunoSEQ multiplex PCR; in TCRdb, only in-frame clones are kept and a portion is missing. The sample holds about 490,000 clones, 81% seen once. The chain combines TRBV11-2 with TRBJ1-2; D is undetermined. Material for sequencing was PBMCs. The TCR originated in a woman in her thirties or forties in good health. Some clones in this sample may be carry-over from other donors' samples. In nucleotides, the CDR3 is TGTGCCAGCAGCGAGTTTGTGGGATACGCTGGCTACACCTTC. It translates to CASSEFVGYAGYTF.